What follows is one TCR beta chain and its context. Its antigen remains unidentified. One junction end does not reproduce the germline sequence, and a read error may be involved. cDNA libraries for TCR beta contained unique molecular identifiers. The source material, 1 to 10 million T cells, gave rise to 400,000 to 600,000 cDNA molecules. TCRdb ran MiXCR on the PCR reads and lists one entry per CDR3 protein. The sample records around 250,000 distinct CDR3 sequences, 30% to 45% being singletons. The CDR3 runs to 15 residues. Germline CDR1 MGHRA, CDR2 YSYEKL. The sample belongs to a study of post-analysis software for immune sequencing data. Findings of the study overall: Five TRBV segments (TRBV5-6, TRBV5-1 and TRBV20-1 among them) occurred more frequently in patients than in controls. Controls' normalized Chao1 diversity significantly exceeded that of multiple sclerosis patients. Strong co-clustering by F measure was seen for same-batch samples.

The chain uses TRBV4-1 and TRBJ2-1; no clear D. The DNA end lines up better with TRBJ2-7; the J call may be wrong. The sequence derives from a girl aged 10 to 17 with multiple sclerosis. Sequencing used blood. The CDR3 reads CAGSQDHGSYNEQYF. The CDR3 nucleotides are TGCGCCGGCAGCCAAGATCATGGGTCGTACAATGAGCAGTACTTC.